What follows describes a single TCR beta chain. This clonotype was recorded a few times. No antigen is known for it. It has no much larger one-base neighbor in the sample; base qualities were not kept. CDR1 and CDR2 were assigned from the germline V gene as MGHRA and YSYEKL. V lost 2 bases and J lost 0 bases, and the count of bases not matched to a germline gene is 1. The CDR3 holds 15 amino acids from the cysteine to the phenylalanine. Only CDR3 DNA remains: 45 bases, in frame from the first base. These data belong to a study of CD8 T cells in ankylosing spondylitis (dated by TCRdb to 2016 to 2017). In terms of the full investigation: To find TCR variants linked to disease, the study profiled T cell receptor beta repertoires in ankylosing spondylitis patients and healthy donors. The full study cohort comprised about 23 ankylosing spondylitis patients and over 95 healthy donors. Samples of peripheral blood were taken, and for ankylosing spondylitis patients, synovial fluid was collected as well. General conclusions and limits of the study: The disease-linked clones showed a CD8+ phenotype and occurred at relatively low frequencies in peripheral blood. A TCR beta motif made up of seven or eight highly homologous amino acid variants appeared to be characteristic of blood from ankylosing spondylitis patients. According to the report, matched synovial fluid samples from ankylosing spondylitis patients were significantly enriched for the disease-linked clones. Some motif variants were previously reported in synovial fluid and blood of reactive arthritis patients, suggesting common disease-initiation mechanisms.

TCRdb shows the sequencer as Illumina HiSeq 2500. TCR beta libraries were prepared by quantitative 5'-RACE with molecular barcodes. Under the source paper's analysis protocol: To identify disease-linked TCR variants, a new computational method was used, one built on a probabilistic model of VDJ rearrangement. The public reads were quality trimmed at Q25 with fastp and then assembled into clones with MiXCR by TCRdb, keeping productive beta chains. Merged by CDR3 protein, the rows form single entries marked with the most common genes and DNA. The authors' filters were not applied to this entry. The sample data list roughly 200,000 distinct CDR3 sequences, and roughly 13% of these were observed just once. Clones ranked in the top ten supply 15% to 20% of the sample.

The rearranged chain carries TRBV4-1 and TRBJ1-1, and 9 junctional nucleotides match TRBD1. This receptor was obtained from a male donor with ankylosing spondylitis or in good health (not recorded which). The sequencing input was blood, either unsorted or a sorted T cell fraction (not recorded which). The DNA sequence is TGCGCCAGCAGCCAACGACAGGGGGTGAACACTGAAGCTTTCTTT. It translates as CASSQRQGVNTEAFF.